This T cell receptor (beta chain) is from a study of shared clonotypes between healthy human individuals. Turning to the study itself: Per donor, CD8 memory used one plate, CD8 naive used two, CD4 memory used three and CD4 naive used three.

Division of CD4+ cells produced a CD45RA+ naive subset and a CD45RA-negative memory subset. Profiling relied on immunoSEQ multiplex PCR, and the TCRdb table lists in-frame clones only, not all of them. The sample shows around 2.3 million clones, under 97% of them seen only once. The CDR3 totals 14 residues. CDR1 is ENHRY, CDR2 SYGVKD, per germline. The junction had 10 bases not matched to a gene; V was cut back by 10 bases and J by 2 bases. The chain uses TRBV10-3 and TRBJ2-5, with 7 bases that match TRBD1. The receptor comes from a man aged 18 to 29 in good health. The sequenced sample was naive CD4+ T cells sorted from blood. Sample subset: CD45RA+ positively selected. The CDR3 reads CATSQGVLQETQYF. In DNA, the CDR3 is TGTGCCACTTCCCAGGGGGTCCTACAAGAGACCCAGTACTTC.